Reported below is one TCR beta chain. It was with 60 Vbeta and 13 Jbeta primers that the PCR ran. TCRdb's copy holds only in-frame clones and misses some; the assay was immunoSEQ multiplex PCR. This repertoire shows fewer than 110,000 clones, around 78% found once; its top ten account for 7.5% to 9%. Donors showed nominal health when sampled, although they likely had unrecorded immune exposures. Looked up from germline, CDR1 is LNHNV and CDR2 is YYDKDF (reference sequence). This CDR3 spans 14 amino acids. The V segment lost 5 bases and the J segment 2 bases; nucleotides outside the gene matches: 6. This specimen belongs to a study of cytomegalovirus exposure and HLA in healthy donors.

V usage is TRBV15 and J usage is TRBJ2-7; the match to TRBD1 covers 7 bases. The sample taken for sequencing was PBMCs. This TCR came from a man aged 25-45 years in good health and CMV-seronegative. CDR3 loop: CATSPRDSTYEQYF. The CDR3 bases are TGTGCCACCAGCCCACGGGACAGCACCTACGAGCAGTACTTC. The variable domain in full, with the rest retrieved from reference TRBV15 and TRBJ2-7, is DAMVIQNPRYQVTQFGKPVTLSCSQTLNHNVMYWYQQKSSQAPKLLFHYYDKDFNNEADTPDNFQSRRPNTSFCFLDIRSPGLGDTAMYLCATSPRDSTYEQYFGPGTRLTVT.